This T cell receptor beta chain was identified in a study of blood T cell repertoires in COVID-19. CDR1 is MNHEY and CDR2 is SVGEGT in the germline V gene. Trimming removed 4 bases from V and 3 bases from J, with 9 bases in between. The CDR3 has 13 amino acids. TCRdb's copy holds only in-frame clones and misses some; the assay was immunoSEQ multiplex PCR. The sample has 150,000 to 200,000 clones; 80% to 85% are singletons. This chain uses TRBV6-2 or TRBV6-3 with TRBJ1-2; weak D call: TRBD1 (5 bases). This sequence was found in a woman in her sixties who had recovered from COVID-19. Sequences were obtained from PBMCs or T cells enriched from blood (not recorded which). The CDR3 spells CASSFGGYYGYTF. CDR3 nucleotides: TGTGCCAGCAGTTTCGGGGGATACTATGGCTACACCTTC.